These 3 T cell receptor beta chains were sequenced from one sample in a study of long-term antiretroviral therapy in people with HIV. Runs used v3.0 of the immunoSEQ assay and were done at survey level. The protocol was immunoSEQ multiplex PCR, while the TCRdb copy is restricted to in-frame clones and leaves out a portion. The data hold some 23,000 clones, with just over 90% observed a single time. Here the sequenced sample was unsorted PBMCs, taken 7.6 years after starting antiretroviral therapy. Receptor source: a woman between 35 and 50 years old with HIV.

The chain couples TRBV6-5 to TRBJ1-1; 9 nucleotides match TRBD1. The CDR3 is 14 residues long. Trimming took 7 bases from V and 11 from J; bases not matched to a gene: 14. The germline V gene has CDR1 MNHEY and CDR2 SVGAGI. The CDR3 here is CASNRLSGTGLAFF. DNA of the CDR3: TGTGCCAGCAACCGACTCTCCGGGACAGGGTTGGCTTTCTTT.

The rearrangement uses TRBV7-6 and TRBJ1-3; the match to TRBD1 covers 7 bases. The CDR3 has 17 residues. The germline V gene has CDR1 SGHVS and CDR2 FNYEAQ. V lost 2 bases to trimming and J lost 0 bases; unmatched junction nucleotides: 7. Written as DNA, the CDR3 is TGTGCCAGCAGCTTAACCCAGGGGGGCAGCTCTGGAAACACCATATATTTT. Protein: CASSLTQGGSSGNTIYF.

The chain employs TRBV5-1 and TRBJ1-1; D not certain. V lost 4 bases and J lost 2, with 9 bases in between. The CDR3 has 13 amino acids. The germline V gene encodes CDR1 SGHRS and CDR2 YFSETQ. CDR3 residues: CASSPEPNTEAFF. Here the CDR3 DNA reads TGCGCCAGCAGCCCGGAGCCTAACACTGAAGCTTTCTTT.